What follows is one T cell receptor beta chain and its context. The antigen remains undetermined. The entry originates in a study of response to subunit inactivated influenza vaccine. Study findings and constraints: Authors proposed each seasonal influenza vaccination draws in few new T cells.

V lost 5 bases, J lost 3 bases, and 8 bases lay in between. The CDR3 spans 13 residues. Germline CDR1 reads SGHTA; CDR2 reads FQGNSA. TCRdb redid the calling of the RT-PCR reads with MiXCR, one entry per CDR3 protein. In the table there are around 520,000 distinct CDR3 sequences, over 25% of which are singletons. The receptor comes from a man aged 45 to 65 who received an inactivated influenza vaccine. Sample: CD4+ T cells sorted from PBMCs, taken less than 6 days after vaccination. V and J are TRBV7-2 and TRBJ2-1, with unresolved D. CDR3 amino acids: CASSALNYNEQFF. The CDR3 DNA sequence: TGTGCCAGCAGCGCTTTAAACTACAATGAGCAGTTCTTC. Supplemented by reference TRBV7-2 and TRBJ2-1, the full variable domain reads GAGVSQSPSNKVTEKGKDVELRCDPISGHTALYWYRQSLGQGLEFLIYFQGNSAPDKSGLPSDRFSAERTGGSVSTLTIQRTQQEDSAVYLCASSALNYNEQFFGPGTRLTVL.